The TCR beta chain described here comes from a study of cytomegalovirus exposure and HLA in healthy donors. While the first cohort had fewer than 850 subjects, the donors belonged to the separate validation cohort of about 130 subjects. The CDR3 has 18 amino acids. Trimming took 6 bases from V and 1 from J; bases not matched to a gene: 11. Germline loops: CDR1 ENHRY, CDR2 SYGVKD. To note about this clone: Its target is unknown.

Produced via immunoSEQ multiplex PCR; TCRdb's table is partial and in-frame only. The profile shows approximately 220,000 clones, around 87% of them singletons. Study observations and caveats: Some TCR beta chains (roughly 160 of them) were listed as cytomegalovirus-associated. Diagnosis of cytomegalovirus status made by the classifier reportedly showed high specificity and sensitivity.

The clonotype was recovered from a man aged 18 to 35 in good health and CMV-seronegative. Sequencing was performed on PBMCs. V usage is TRBV10-3 and J usage is TRBJ2-7; 14 nucleotides agree with TRBD2. CDR3 sequence (DNA): TGTGCCATCAGAGGACCCGAGACTAGCGGGAGGGCGTCCTACGAGCAGTACTTC. Its protein product is CAIRGPETSGRASYEQYF.